Below are 9 T cell receptor beta chains sequenced from a single sample in a study of shared clonotypes between healthy human individuals. Assay: immunoSEQ multiplex PCR; the TCRdb copy retains only in-frame clones and omits some. The sample lists a few million clones, about 90% occurring once. Sequenced sample: naive CD4+ T cells from PBMCs. Stated subset: CD45RA+ positively selected. Receptor source: a man between 18 and 29 years old in good health. Some clones in this sample may be carry-over from other donors' samples.

V usage is TRBV19 and J usage is TRBJ1-1, with a possible D match to TRBD1 (5 bases). Looked up from germline, CDR1 is LNHDA and CDR2 is SQIVND (reference sequence). This CDR3 is built from 14 residues. V was trimmed by 5 bases and J by 5 bases, leaving 15 bases between them. The CDR3: CASSPRRGGTEAFF. CDR3 in DNA: TGTGCCAGTAGTCCCCGTAGGGGAGGTACTGAAGCTTTCTTT.

Remarks on this clone: Additional DNA sequences in this sample encode the identical CDR3. The rearrangement uses TRBV5-1 and TRBJ1-4, with 7 bases fitting TRBD1. Germline CDR1 and CDR2: SGHRS and YFSETQ. Trimming removed 4 bases from V and 8 bases from J; junction bases left unmatched: 8. The CDR3 spans 14 residues. The CDR3 bases are TGCGCCAGCAGCCCAGGACAGGCAGGAGAAAAACTGTTTTTT. It is translated as CASSPGQAGEKLFF. Together with reference TRBV5-1 and TRBJ1-4, the CDR3 gives the full variable domain: KAGVTQTPRYLIKTRGQQVTLSCSPISGHRSVSWYQQTPGQGLQFLFEYFSETQRNKGNFPGRFSGRQFSNSRSEMNVSTLELGDSALYLCASSPGQAGEKLFFGSGTQLSVL.

The CDR3 bases are TGTGCCAGCAGTGGGAGCAGGGGGGATGAGCAGTACTTC. Amino acid sequence: CASSGSRGDEQYF. The V and J genes are TRBV6-1 and TRBJ2-7; perhaps TRBD1 as D (7 bases). V was clipped by 4 bases and J by 7 bases, with 14 bases between them. The CDR3 has 13 residues. Germline V gives CDR1 MNHNS, CDR2 SASEGT.

The count of this clone is one. The chain is built from TRBV7-9 and TRBJ1-2; D is perhaps TRBD1 (6 bases). The CDR3 contains 16 residues. Trimming took off 2 bases at V and 0 bases at J, with 13 bases between the two ends. Per germline, CDR1 SEHNR and CDR2 FQNEAQ (reference sequence). As DNA, the CDR3 is TGTGCCAGCAGCTTAATGACAGGATCCTCTAACTATGGCTACACCTTC. This sequence encodes CASSLMTGSSNYGYTF.

The chain couples TRBV4-3 to TRBJ2-2, with 13 bases matching TRBD2. The CDR3 spans 18 residues. The V and J ends lost 2 bases and 4 bases, in that order; junction bases with no gene match: 7. Germline V gene data show CDR1 as LGHNA and CDR2 as YSLEER. In DNA, the CDR3 is TGCGCCAGCAGCCAATCGACTAGCGGGAGGCCGGGCACCGGGGAGCTGTTTTTT. It encodes CASSQSTSGRPGTGELFF.

This chain connects TRBV5-1 to TRBJ2-1; no definite D call. CDR1 and CDR2 (germline): SGHRS, YFSETQ. V was pared by 0 bases and J by 0 bases, with 10 bases between. The CDR3 spans 16 residues. This CDR3 reads CASSLGYGSSYNEQFF. CDR3 DNA: TGCGCCAGCAGCTTGGGTTACGGTAGCTCCTACAATGAGCAGTTCTTC.

V usage is TRBV9 and J usage is TRBJ2-3, with TRBD2 matching 13 bases. Germline loops: CDR1 SGDLS, CDR2 YYNGEE. V lost 3 bases and J lost 2; bases outside the gene matches: 3. This CDR3 comprises 16 residues. In DNA form, the CDR3 reads TGTGCCAGCAGCGCCACTAGCGGGGGGGTCACAGATACGCAGTATTTT. Protein product: CASSATSGGVTDTQYF.

About this clone itself: The same CDR3 also results from other DNA sequences found in this sample. The chain combines TRBV5-1 with TRBJ2-7; 7 nucleotides agree with TRBD1. Per germline, CDR1 SGHRS and CDR2 YFSETQ. The length of the CDR3 is 14 residues. The V gene end was trimmed by 4 bases and the J gene end by 1 base; junction bases not matched to a gene: 5. In nucleotides, the CDR3 is TGCGCCAGCAGCCTCGGGACAGCATCCTACGAGCAGTACTTC. This codes for CASSLGTASYEQYF.

This rearrangement joins TRBV7-9 to TRBJ1-3, with D hard to call. Germline V gene data show CDR1 as SEHNR and CDR2 as FQNEAQ (reference sequence). The CDR3 has 14 residues. Trimming stripped 7 bases from V and 2 bases from J, with 12 bases between. Written as DNA, the CDR3 is TGTGCCAGCACCCCAGTGGCGGCTGGAAACACCATATATTTT. Its protein product is CASTPVAAGNTIYF.